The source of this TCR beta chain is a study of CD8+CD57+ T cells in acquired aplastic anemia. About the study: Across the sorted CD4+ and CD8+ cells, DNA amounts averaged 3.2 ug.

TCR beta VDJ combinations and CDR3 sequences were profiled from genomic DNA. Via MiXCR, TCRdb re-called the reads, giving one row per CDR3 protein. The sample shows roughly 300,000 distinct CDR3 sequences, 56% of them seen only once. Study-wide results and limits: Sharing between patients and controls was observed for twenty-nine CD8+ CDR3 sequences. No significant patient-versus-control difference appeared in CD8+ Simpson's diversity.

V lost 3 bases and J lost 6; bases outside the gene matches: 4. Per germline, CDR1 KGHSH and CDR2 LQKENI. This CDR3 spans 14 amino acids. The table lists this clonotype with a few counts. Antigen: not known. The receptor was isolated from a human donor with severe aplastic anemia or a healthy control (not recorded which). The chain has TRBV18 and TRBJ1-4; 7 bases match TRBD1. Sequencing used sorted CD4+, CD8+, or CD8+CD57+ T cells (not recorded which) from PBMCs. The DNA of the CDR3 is TGTGCCAGCTCACCCGGGACAGCCCATGAAAAACTGTTTTTT. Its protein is CASSPGTAHEKLFF.